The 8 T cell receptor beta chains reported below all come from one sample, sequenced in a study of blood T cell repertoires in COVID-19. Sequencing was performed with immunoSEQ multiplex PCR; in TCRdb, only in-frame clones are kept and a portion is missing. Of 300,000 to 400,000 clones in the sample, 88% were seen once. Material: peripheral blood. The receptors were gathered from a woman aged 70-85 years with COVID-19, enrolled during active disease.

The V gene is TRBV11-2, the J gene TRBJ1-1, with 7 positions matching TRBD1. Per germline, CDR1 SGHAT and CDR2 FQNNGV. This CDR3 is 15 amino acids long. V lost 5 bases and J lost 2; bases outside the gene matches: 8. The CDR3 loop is CASSDNRGGNTEAFF. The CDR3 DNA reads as TGTGCCAGCAGCGATAACAGGGGAGGTAACACTGAAGCTTTCTTT.

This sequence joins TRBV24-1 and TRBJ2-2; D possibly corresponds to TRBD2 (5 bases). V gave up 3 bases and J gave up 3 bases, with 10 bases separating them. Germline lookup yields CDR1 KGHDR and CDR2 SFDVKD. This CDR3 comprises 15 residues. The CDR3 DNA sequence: TGTGCCACCAGTGATCGGGGTTCCGACACCGGGGAGCTGTTTTTT. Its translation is CATSDRGSDTGELFF.

The CDR3 sequence is CASSTTNTGELFF. In nucleotides, the CDR3 is TGTGCCAGCAGTACTACTAACACCGGGGAGCTGTTTTTT. J is TRBJ2-2 and V is TRBV27; D gene uncertain. The CDR3 totals 13 residues. The germline V gene has CDR1 MNHEY and CDR2 SMNVEV (reference sequence). Trimming removed 5 bases at V and 2 bases at J, with 6 bases between.

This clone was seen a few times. CDR3: CASSQVGLGLNSYEQYF. The CDR3 nucleotides are TGTGCCAGCAGCCAAGTCGGTCTCGGGTTGAATTCCTACGAGCAGTACTTC. The J gene is TRBJ2-7, the V gene TRBV3-1 (or the pseudogene TRBV3-2); D gene ambiguous. The CDR3 totals 17 residues. Germline V gene data show CDR1 as LGHDT and CDR2 as YNNKEL (reference sequence). The ends were cut back, 1 base at V and 1 base at J, with 17 bases in the middle.

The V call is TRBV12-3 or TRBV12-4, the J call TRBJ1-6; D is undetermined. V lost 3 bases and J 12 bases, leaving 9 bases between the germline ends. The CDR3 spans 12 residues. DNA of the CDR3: TGTGCCAGCAGTTTTACCCGAGGACCCCTCCACTTT. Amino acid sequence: CASSFTRGPLHF.

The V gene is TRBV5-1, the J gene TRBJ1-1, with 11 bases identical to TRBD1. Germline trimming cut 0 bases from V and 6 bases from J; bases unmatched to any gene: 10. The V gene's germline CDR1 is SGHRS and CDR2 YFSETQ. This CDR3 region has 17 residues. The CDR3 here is CASSLGTGGAALAEAFF. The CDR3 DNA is TGCGCCAGCAGCTTGGGGACAGGGGGCGCTGCCCTGGCTGAAGCTTTCTTT.

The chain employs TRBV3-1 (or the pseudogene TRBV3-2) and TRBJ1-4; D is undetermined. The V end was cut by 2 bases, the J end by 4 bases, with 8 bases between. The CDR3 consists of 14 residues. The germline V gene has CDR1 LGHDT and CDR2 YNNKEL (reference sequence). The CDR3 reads CASSQNGLNEKLFF. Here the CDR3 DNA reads TGTGCCAGCAGCCAAAATGGCCTTAATGAAAAACTGTTTTTT.

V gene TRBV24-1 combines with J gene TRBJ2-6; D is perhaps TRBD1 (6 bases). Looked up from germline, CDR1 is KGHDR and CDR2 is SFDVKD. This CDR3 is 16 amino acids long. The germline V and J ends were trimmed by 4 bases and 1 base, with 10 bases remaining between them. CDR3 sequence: CATSDFDRSGANVLTF. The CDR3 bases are TGTGCCACCAGTGACTTTGACAGGTCTGGGGCCAACGTCCTGACTTTC.